The 2 T cell receptor beta chains presented below share a single source sample, sequenced in a study of blood T cells in healthy people across ages. The second PCR ran about 6 to 11 cycles with a sample-barcoded 5' primer and J-beta primers. TCRdb used MiXCR to reprocess the 5' RACE reads, holding one entry per CDR3 protein. The table lists more than 800,000 distinct CDR3 sequences, less than 35% of them singletons, with around 15% in the top ten. Material: blood. The receptors shown here come from a woman older than 75 in good health.

There are a few counts of this clonotype. The V gene is TRBV5-5, the J gene TRBJ2-7, with TRBD1 identical over 7 bases. The germline CDR1 and CDR2 sequences are SGHKS and YYEKEE (reference sequence). The CDR3 is 15 amino acids. V shed 0 bases and J 2 bases; nucleotides not matched to a gene: 5. The CDR3 region has the DNA TGTGCCAGCAGCTTGGCCACAGGGGTAGCCTACGAGCAGTACTTC. Encoded protein: CASSLATGVAYEQYF.

In this sample, this clonotype turned up many times. The chain uses TRBV3-1 and TRBJ2-5; 12 bases agree with TRBD1. The CDR3 extends over 14 amino acids. The germline V gene encodes CDR1 LGHDT and CDR2 YNNKEL (reference sequence). V lost 11 bases and J lost 2; bases outside the gene matches: 6. CDR3 sequence reads: CAAGTGGRQETQYF. CDR3 nucleotides: TGTGCCGCCGGGACAGGGGGCCGGCAAGAGACCCAGTACTTC.